These 22 T cell receptor beta chains share one sample of origin, sequenced in a study of cytomegalovirus exposure and HLA in healthy donors. Assay: immunoSEQ multiplex PCR; the TCRdb copy retains only in-frame clones and omits some. The data hold tens of thousands of clones, with 96% observed a single time. Sequenced input: PBMCs. These receptors were taken from a young woman in good health and CMV-seropositive.

The chain joins TRBV7-9 to TRBJ1-5, with no clear D. The V end was cut by 5 bases, the J end by 4 bases, with 12 bases between. CDR1 is SEHNR and CDR2 is FQNEAQ in the germline V gene (reference sequence). The CDR3 contains 14 residues. The CDR3 spells CASSLEQNNQPQHF. The DNA for the CDR3 is TGTGCCAGCAGCCTCGAACAGAATAATCAGCCCCAGCATTTT.

V usage is TRBV10-3 and J usage is TRBJ2-4, with 7 nucleotides matching TRBD2. This CDR3 is 17 amino acids long. V shed 0 bases, J shed 0 bases, and the junction held 5 bases outside the gene matches. Germline loops: CDR1 ENHRY, CDR2 SYGVKD. CDR3 protein: CAISESLAGLAKNIQYF. CDR3 in DNA: TGTGCCATCAGTGAGTCTTTAGCGGGTCTAGCCAAAAACATTCAGTACTTC.

The rearrangement links TRBV15 to TRBJ2-1, with D possibly TRBD2 on 6 matching bases. Germline CDR1 reads LNHNV; CDR2 reads YYDKDF (reference sequence). CDR3 length: 16 residues. V lost 3 bases and J lost 0, with 12 bases in between. The CDR3 is CATSSGDLSSYNEQFF. The CDR3 nucleotides read TGTGCCACCAGCAGTGGGGACTTAAGCTCCTACAATGAGCAGTTCTTC.

CDR3 nucleotide sequence: TGTGCCTGGAGTGGACACAGACTAGCAGAAGCAGCGAAGGGTCCCCAACAAATCTACAATGAGCAGTTCTTC. This sequence encodes CAWSGHRLAEAAKGPQQIYNEQFF. This chain links TRBV30 with TRBJ2-1; TRBD2 aligns across 7 bases. The CDR3 contains 24 residues. Losses at the gene ends were 1 base for V and 3 bases for J; bases not matched to a gene: 33. Germline V gene sequence: CDR1 GTSNPN, CDR2 SVGIG (reference sequence). Drawing the rest from reference TRBV30 and TRBJ2-1, the complete variable domain is SQTIHQWPATLVQPVGSPLSLECTVEGTSNPNLYWYRQAAGRGLQLLFYSVGIGQISSEVPQNLSASRPQDRQFILSSKKLLLSDSGFYLCAWSGHRLAEAAKGPQQIYNEQFFGPGTRLTVL.

The chain uses TRBV10-3 and TRBJ2-1; the match to TRBD2 covers 9 bases. The CDR3 spans 14 residues. Looked up from germline, CDR1 is ENHRY and CDR2 is SYGVKD. V lost 4 bases to trimming and J lost 7 bases; unmatched junction nucleotides: 5. The CDR3 DNA follows: TGTGCCATCAGTGTGGCGGGAGGGGGGAATGAGCAGTTCTTC. It codes for CAISVAGGGNEQFF.

This chain joins TRBV5-1 and TRBJ1-2, with 12 nucleotides matching TRBD1. The CDR3 has 15 residues. Trimming at V came to 4 bases and at J to 4 bases, leaving 5 bases not matched to a gene. Germline-derived CDR1 and CDR2 are SGHRS and YFSETQ. CDR3 amino acids: CASSIGTGGSYGYTF. DNA for the CDR3: TGCGCCAGCAGCATTGGGACAGGGGGCTCCTATGGCTACACCTTC.

The J gene is TRBJ2-6, the V gene TRBV15, with TRBD2 matching over 7 bases. The CDR3 is made up of 15 amino acids. Germline V gene lookup returns CDR1 LNHNV and CDR2 YYDKDF (reference sequence). V dropped 7 bases and J dropped 1; count of bases not matched to a gene: 4. The CDR3, as DNA: TGTGCCACCAAGCGGGGAGAATCTGGGGCCAACGTCCTGACTTTC. Amino acid sequence: CATKRGESGANVLTF.

V is TRBV29-1 and J is TRBJ2-7; 13 nucleotides match TRBD2. The CDR3 consists of 14 residues. Looked up from germline, CDR1 is SQVTM and CDR2 is ANQGSEA. Trimming at V came to 7 bases and at J to 5 bases, leaving 8 bases not matched to a gene. In DNA form, the CDR3 reads TGCAGCGCCTACTCGACTAGCGGGAGGAACGAGCAGTACTTC. Its protein product is CSAYSTSGRNEQYF.

The chain employs TRBV11-2 and TRBJ2-1; D is possibly TRBD1 (6 bases). V was pared by 4 bases and J by 7 bases, with 11 bases between. Per germline, CDR1 SGHAT and CDR2 FQNNGV. This CDR3 has 13 amino acids. In DNA, the CDR3 is TGTGCCAGCAGCTCCCCAGGGGAAAATGAGCAGTTCTTC. Translating it yields CASSSPGENEQFF.

The gene calls are TRBV4-3 and TRBJ2-3, with D unresolved. V was trimmed by 4 bases and J by 0 bases, leaving 5 bases between them. The CDR3 has 13 amino acids. CDR1 and CDR2 (germline): LGHNA, YSLEER. CDR3 residues: CASSRTSTDTQYF. CDR3 coding DNA: TGCGCCAGCAGCCGCACTAGCACAGATACGCAGTATTTT.

V usage is TRBV5-1 and J usage is TRBJ2-7; 9 bases match TRBD2. CDR1 and CDR2 (germline): SGHRS, YFSETQ. This CDR3 comprises 15 residues. The J segment lost 3 bases and the V segment lost 2 bases, leaving 6 bases of the junction unmatched. The CDR3 DNA reads as TGCGCCAGCAGCTTTACGAATAGCGGGAGCTACGAGCAGTACTTC. Encoded protein: CASSFTNSGSYEQYF.

The chain has TRBV5-1 and TRBJ2-7; 8 nucleotides line up with TRBD2. V gave up 0 bases and J gave up 3 bases; unmatched junction bases: 11. Per germline, CDR1 SGHRS and CDR2 YFSETQ. There are 17 residues in the CDR3. The CDR3 is CASSLGVLAVKSYEQYF. CDR3 in DNA: TGCGCCAGCAGCTTGGGTGTACTAGCGGTTAAAAGCTACGAGCAGTACTTC.

This clone has just a few counts. This chain joins TRBV19 and TRBJ2-3, with 7 nucleotides matching TRBD2. The CDR3 consists of 14 residues. The V and J ends lost 3 bases and 5 bases, in that order; junction bases with no gene match: 5. Germline CDR1 and CDR2: LNHDA and SQIVND (reference sequence). The CDR3, as DNA: TGTGCCAGTAGTATCACGGGAGGTAGAGATACGCAGTATTTT. Translating gives CASSITGGRDTQYF.

The chain links TRBV27 to TRBJ2-5, with TRBD1 as a possible D gene (6 bases). Per germline, CDR1 MNHEY and CDR2 SMNVEV (reference sequence). Trimming removed 3 bases at V and 2 bases at J, with 7 bases between. The length of the CDR3 is 13 residues. CDR3 protein: CASSFRGQETQYF. The CDR3 DNA follows: TGTGCCAGCAGTTTTAGGGGGCAAGAGACCCAGTACTTC.

The V call is TRBV11-2, the J call TRBJ2-3; 8 bases are shared with TRBD1. Trimming took 6 bases from V and 0 from J; bases not matched to a gene: 11. This CDR3 contains 17 residues. CDR1 and CDR2 from the germline V gene are SGHAT and FQNNGV. DNA for the CDR3: TGTGCCAGCAGTCCGACAGGGGCCGAGTCTAGCACAGATACGCAGTATTTT. It yields the protein CASSPTGAESSTDTQYF.

The chain uses TRBV28 and TRBJ2-3; TRBD2 matches 13 bases. Trimming took 7 bases from V and 3 from J; bases not matched to a gene: 10. Germline V gene sequence: CDR1 MDHEN, CDR2 SYDVKM. The CDR3 runs to 17 residues. CDR3 nucleotide sequence: TGTGCCAGCATCGGACTAGCGGGAGCTTTGGCTACAGATACGCAGTATTTT. Protein product: CASIGLAGALATDTQYF.

The J gene is TRBJ2-1, the V gene TRBV10-3; D possibly corresponds to TRBD1 (5 bases). Germline V gives CDR1 ENHRY, CDR2 SYGVKD. This CDR3 comprises 15 residues. V was trimmed by 2 bases and J by 10 bases, leaving 18 bases between them. In nucleotides, the CDR3 is TGTGCCATCAGTGAGGGACAAATCAGGCAATGGGAGCAGTTCTTC. Translation: CAISEGQIRQWEQFF.

The chain uses TRBV5-4 and TRBJ2-3; the match to TRBD2 covers 8 bases. The V and J ends lost 0 bases and 2 bases, in that order; junction bases with no gene match: 2. The CDR3 sequence is 15 residues long. Germline lookup yields CDR1 SGHNT and CDR2 YYREEE (reference sequence). The DNA for the CDR3 is TGTGCCAGCAGCTTGGACGGGAGGGCCACAGATACGCAGTATTTT. Translated: CASSLDGRATDTQYF.

The chain has TRBV28 and TRBJ1-5; 10 bases agree with TRBD1. The CDR3 is 15 residues long. Germline loops: CDR1 MDHEN, CDR2 SYDVKM. V shed 4 bases and J 7 bases; nucleotides not matched to a gene: 7. CDR3 sequence: CASSSDRGLGQPQHF. As DNA, the CDR3 is TGTGCCAGCAGTTCTGACAGGGGGCTGGGGCAGCCCCAGCATTTT.

The chain joins TRBV6-5 to TRBJ2-6; D possibly corresponds to TRBD1 (6 bases). Germline loops: CDR1 MNHEY, CDR2 SVGAGI. The CDR3 sequence is 15 residues long. The V end lost 6 bases, the J end lost 1 base, and 10 bases lay between the germline ends. CDR3 loop: CASRATGSGANVLTF. In DNA, the CDR3 is TGTGCCAGCAGAGCCACAGGGTCTGGGGCCAACGTCCTGACTTTC.

CDR3 sequence: CASSLGLAGVLETQYF. As DNA, the CDR3 is TGTGCCAGCAGCCTTGGACTAGCGGGAGTCCTAGAGACCCAGTACTTC. The chain joins TRBV14 to TRBJ2-5; 13 bases are shared with TRBD2. The CDR3 spans 16 residues. Losses at the gene ends were 4 bases for V and 4 bases for J; bases not matched to a gene: 6. Germline V gene lookup returns CDR1 SGHDN and CDR2 FVKESK.

V and J are TRBV19 and TRBJ2-2, with 12 bases fitting TRBD1. The V segment lost 6 bases and the J segment 7 bases; nucleotides outside the gene matches: 12. The CDR3 is 17 residues long. The germline gives CDR1 LNHDA, CDR2 SQIVND (reference sequence). The CDR3 spells CASSPGTGGVRSGELFF. CDR3 sequence (DNA): TGTGCCAGTAGCCCAGGGACAGGGGGCGTTAGGAGCGGGGAGCTGTTTTTT.